This TCR beta chain was sequenced during a study of technical replicates of blood from a few donors. Repertoires were generated with immunoSEQ multiplex PCR, while TCRdb's copy carries only in-frame clones and drops some. Of about 100,000 clones listed, under 96% are singletons. Per germline, CDR1 SGHRS and CDR2 YFSETQ. Trimming took 1 base from V and 9 from J, leaving 14 bases between them. The CDR3 covers 14 residues. The chain is built from TRBV5-1 and TRBJ2-1, with no clear D. This clonotype originated in a human donor in good health. Sequencing used T cells isolated from PBMCs. CDR3 protein: CASSLQSIGGEQFF. CDR3 DNA: TGCGCCAGCAGCTTGCAGTCAATCGGCGGTGAGCAGTTCTTC.